This TCR beta chain was retrieved from a study of shared clonotypes between healthy human individuals. Study as a whole: Per-donor plates numbered three CD4 naive, three CD4 memory, two CD8 naive and one CD8 memory.

TCRdb's copy holds only in-frame clones and misses some; the assay was immunoSEQ multiplex PCR. Here the sample spans 600,000 to 750,000 clones, around 72% being singletons. For this clone: Distinct nucleotide sequences in the sample also encode this CDR3.

The sample consisted of memory CD4+ T cells sorted from blood. Described subset: CD45RA-negative fraction. This TCR was sampled from a woman under 40 in good health.

CDR3 sequence (DNA): TGTGCCAGCAGCCCATTGGACAGGGTTGTCTATGGCTACACCTTC. It codes for CASSPLDRVVYGYTF. The chain recombines TRBV11-2 with TRBJ1-2; 8 bases line up with TRBD1. The V and J ends lost 5 bases and 4 bases, in that order; junction bases with no gene match: 9. CDR3 size: 15 residues. Germline V gene lookup returns CDR1 SGHAT and CDR2 FQNNGV. The complete variable domain, with remaining parts taken from reference TRBV11-2 and TRBJ1-2, reads EAGVAQSPRYKIIEKRQSVAFWCNPISGHATLYWYQQILGQGPKLLIQFQNNGVVDDSQLPKDRFSAERLKGVDSTLKIQPAKLEDSAVYLCASSPLDRVVYGYTFGSGTRLTVV.